A single TCR beta chain is shown here with its context. Its antigen is as yet unknown. This entry is derived from a study of cytomegalovirus exposure and HLA in healthy donors. Study outcomes and limitations: In the analysis, some V segments, TRBV6-2 and TRBV6-3 included, were excluded as indistinguishable. CMV antigen specificity of a few CMV-associated chains was confirmed in vitro.

The V segment lost 5 bases and the J segment 6 bases; nucleotides outside the gene matches: 5. The CDR3 loop spans 14 amino acids. Germline values: CDR1 MNHNS, CDR2 SASEGT. It was with 60 Vbeta and 13 Jbeta primers that the PCR ran. Original processing notes: It was a later analysis that counted 75 million to 90 million unique TCR beta chains, of which 9 million to 13 million were shared. Some clones are missing from TCRdb's copy, which holds only in-frame ones; the method was immunoSEQ multiplex PCR. That table supplies the V and J calls and clone size; D and trimming were determined from the DNA. The sample has about 140,000 clones, roughly 75% seen once; the top ten hold 2.5% to 3%.

Sequencing used PBMCs. The TCR comes from a female donor in good health and CMV-seronegative. The V gene is TRBV6-1, the J gene TRBJ2-7, with 12 bases that match TRBD1. The CDR3 sequence: CASSWAGQGAEQYF. DNA of the CDR3: TGTGCCAGCAGTTGGGCGGGACAGGGGGCCGAGCAGTACTTC.